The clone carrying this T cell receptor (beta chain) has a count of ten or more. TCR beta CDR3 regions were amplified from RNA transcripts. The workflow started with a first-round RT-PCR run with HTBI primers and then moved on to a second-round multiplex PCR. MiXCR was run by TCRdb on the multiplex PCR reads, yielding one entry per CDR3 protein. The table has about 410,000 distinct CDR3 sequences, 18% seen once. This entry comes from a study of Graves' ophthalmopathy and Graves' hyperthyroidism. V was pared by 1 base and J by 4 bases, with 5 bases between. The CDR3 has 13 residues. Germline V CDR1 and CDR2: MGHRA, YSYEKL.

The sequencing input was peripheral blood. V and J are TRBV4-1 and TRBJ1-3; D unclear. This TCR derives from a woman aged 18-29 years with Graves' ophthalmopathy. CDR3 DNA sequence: TGCGCCAGCAGCCAAGTTGGAGGAAACACCATATATTTT. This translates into CASSQVGGNTIYF.